This T cell receptor beta chain is drawn from a study of T-cell memory formation after mild COVID-19. Study-wide findings and caveats: Day 15 to 85 contracting clones showed balanced CD4/CD8; later expanders leaned CD4+. Memory cells collected pre-infection included some clones that later responded, suggesting cross-reactive memory joined.

TCR alpha and TCR beta cDNA libraries with sample barcodes and UMIs came from 5'RACE using constant-segment primers. TCRdb independently ran MiXCR on the 5' RACE reads; one entry per CDR3 protein. The sample has about 320,000 distinct CDR3 sequences, around an eighth seen once. This clonotype was seen many times. The antigen is unknown. Germline CDR1 and CDR2: SGHDN and FVKESK. V dropped 4 bases and J dropped 6; count of bases not matched to a gene: 10. The CDR3 runs 15 residues. The source is a man aged 18 to 35 who had mild COVID-19 (a few samples of this study predate the infection). Cell type and time point are not known. Material: PBMCs or a T cell subset sorted from them (not recorded which). V usage is TRBV14 and J usage is TRBJ2-5; 8 bases fit TRBD2. The CDR3 region has the DNA TGTGCCAGCAGCCCACTTGGACTAGCAGGACAGACCCAGTACTTC. Translated, it gives CASSPLGLAGQTQYF. Combining the CDR3 with reference TRBV14 and TRBJ2-5 gives the whole variable domain EAGVTQFPSHSVIEKGQTVTLRCDPISGHDNLYWYRRVMGKEIKFLLHFVKESKQDESGMPNNRFLAERTGGTYSTLKVQPAELEDSGVYFCASSPLGLAGQTQYFGPGTRLLVL.